The clone carrying this T cell receptor beta chain was counted a few times. Its antigen is unidentified. V gave up 5 bases and J gave up 0 bases, with 10 bases separating them. In germline, CDR1 is SQVTM, CDR2 ANQGSEA. The length of the CDR3 is 13 residues. The sample originates from a study of human T cells and chemical hapten exposure. As for the study in general: Per-sample TCR yield variability stemmed mainly from small pooled library volume differences.

The time point denotes: healthy volunteer bleed at 6 weeks. RNA extraction used unfractionated whole blood as the source of total RNA. The study's library attached unique molecular identifiers to single cDNA molecules. Authors' data handling: Counting gave a median of around 89,000 TCRs per sample, with values ranging from about 20,000 to 750,000. TCRdb reanalysed the RACE reads using MiXCR and keeps one entry per CDR3 protein. It is TCRdb's table, rather than the study itself, that gives the V and J calls and clone size. The repertoire holds 35,000 to 55,000 distinct CDR3 sequences, 3.5% to 4% seen once, with about 6% in the top ten. Overall study results and limits: Counts of TCRs above 1 in 1000 frequency stayed unchanged with DPC sensitization.

This receptor was taken from a human donor in good health. Some clones in this sample may be carry-over from other donors' samples. Sequenced sample: whole blood. The chain joins TRBV29-1 to TRBJ1-1; D is unclear. Here the CDR3 reads CSVIDGMNTEAFF. The CDR3 DNA reads TGCAGCGTTATCGATGGTATGAACACTGAAGCTTTCTTT.